This record looks at one T cell receptor beta chain sequence and its context. This receptor's antigen is unknown. Qualities for individual bases were not recorded, and no much larger clone is one base off. The sample comes from a study of cytomegalovirus exposure and HLA in healthy donors (dated by TCRdb to about 2017). With respect to the entire study: According to an earlier analysis of 587 of the donors, some 180 million T cells yielded some 120 million unique TCR beta sequences and around 300 Gb of sequence data. About 300 gigabases of sequencing data and tens of millions of unique TCR sequences were included in an early release covering several hundred HLA-typed donors. The genetic ancestry cluster associated with self-reported Caucasian donors included around 76% of the roughly 400 genotyped donors. The study aimed to test whether signatures of past pathogen exposure could be identified by cataloging public T cell receptors. The study used immunosequencing to profile the T cell repertoires of hundreds of subjects and linked those repertoires to cytomegalovirus serostatus. Along with the roughly 670-subject first cohort, a separate validation cohort of over a hundred different subjects was used. To predict cytomegalovirus infection status, the study brought together high-throughput TCR immunosequencing, statistical association of individual TCRs with disease status, and machine learning. In a later analysis, previously published TCR beta repertoires from some 640 donors were re-analyzed and high-resolution HLA genotyping was added so that TCR occurrence patterns could be studied. Rather than using new phenotypic data, the later analysis identified candidate immune exposures from TCR beta sequences and from how often those sequences occurred across donors. In an earlier analysis of 587 of the donors, high-throughput TCR beta sequencing was used to judge whether each TCR beta V gene segment behaved as functional or pseudogenic. Alongside the repertoire data, information on donor age, sex, ethnicity and CMV serostatus was compiled. Genome-wide SNP genotypes for about 65% of the roughly 670 donors were used in a later genetic analysis, which treated that subset as a discovery cohort. Every discovery cohort repertoire had been produced on one sequencing platform. Both class I and class II loci were covered by HLA typing, at four-digit resolution. Typing coverage varied by locus: about 620-630 donors for A, B, C, DRB1 and DQB1; roughly 560 for DQA1; more than 600 for DPA1; approximately 490 for DPB1. Roughly five DR-DQ haplotypes were handled as single units for association and clustering because linkage in the cohort was strong. Among some 400 genotyped donors of the cohort, an average of roughly 230,000 unique TCR beta nucleotide sequences was sequenced per donor, of which 15% to 20% were non-productive.

The research as a whole found: The study gave a list of some 150 TCR beta chains associated with cytomegalovirus. When HLA alleles, especially DR and DQ, strongly co-occurred, attributing TCR associations to individual alleles was difficult. Most CMV-associated TCR beta chains appeared to be HLA-restricted in a later analysis, and the HLA associations seemed to be driven largely by CMV exposure. The authors suggested that the approach could potentially be generalized to other disease states and immunological phenotypes. Several of the top co-occurrence clusters appeared to be linked to parvovirus B19, influenza, CMV and Epstein-Barr virus, according to a later analysis. Linkage disequilibrium might explain the correlated functional status among segregating V segments, but an unknown experimental factor could not be excluded. Because HLA typing was missing for some donors at each locus, association tests included only the typed subset. An earlier analysis of some 560 of the donors showed that most TCR beta V segments appeared in productive rearrangements either about 87% or about 30% of the time, which broadly matched IMGT annotations. Most TCR sequences were seen in very few donors, while some public TCRs were found in many individuals. The only immune exposure information available for the cohort was CMV serostatus. In a later analysis, 16,951 TCR beta sequences were associated with specific HLA alleles at a false discovery rate of 0.05. In a later analysis, HLA-associated TCR beta chains showed more clonal expansion and lower generation probabilities than non-associated chains that were equally common. Presence/absence analyses assumed roughly uniform sequencing depth across donors, an assumption that may not hold. The earlier analysis of approximately 560 of the donors excluded roughly 16 rarely observed V segments, including chromosome 9 orphons, because counts were too low. A further reported finding was that TCR beta sequences accurately predicted the HLA-A and HLA-B alleles for most subjects in the first cohort. In both the original and validation cohorts, the classifier was reported to diagnose cytomegalovirus status with high specificity and sensitivity. Because the 87-base-pair reads could not distinguish some IMGT-functional V segments, including TRBV6-2 and TRBV6-3, those segments were excluded. In a later genetic analysis, a missense DCLRE1C variant was associated with V-gene and J-gene trimming of TCR beta chains, and the association was replicated in an independent cohort. Only TCR beta chains were sequenced in this cohort, and the absence of alpha or paired-chain data limited detectable features. According to a later analysis, TCR association rates differed among HLA loci, with DRB1 alleles showing the most associated TCRs and HLA-C alleles showing the fewest. The sequencing pipeline was judged likely to have produced a cluster of highly shared sequence variants as a technical artifact. A few of the identified cytomegalovirus-associated TCR beta chains were confirmed in vitro to be specific for cytomegalovirus antigens. According to a later genetic analysis, donors in an Asian-associated ancestry cluster had fewer N-insertions in productive TCRs than the roughly 670-donor mean.

The cohort was made up of 666 healthy bone marrow donors. All cohort members were sampled while nominally healthy, although unrecorded immune exposures were likely present. The donor was CMV seropositive and was included in the group of 250 to 350 seropositive cohort members. A peripheral blood sample was collected from each donor, and TCR beta sequencing was performed on peripheral blood mononuclear cells. Genomic DNA extraction from the blood cell samples was performed with the Qiagen DNeasy Blood Extraction Kit. V is reduced by 4 bases and J by 2 bases, leaving a spacing of 10 bases between them. The CDR3, from cysteine to phenylalanine, totals 13 residues. The sequence is cut down to CDR3 DNA, 39 bases in frame from base 1. The germline V gene gives CDR1 as SQVTM and CDR2 as ANQGSEA. Libraries came from the immunoSEQ multiplex PCR assay. For the multiplex PCR, a mixture combining 60 forward primers for TCR Vbeta segments and 13 reverse primers for TCR Jbeta segments was used. The CDR3 region of rearranged TCR beta genes was amplified from genomic DNA by a multiplex PCR assay. Amplified TCR beta libraries were sequenced as 87-base-pair reads on the Illumina HiSeq System. The source study handled its data this way. A later analysis tallied some 79 million unique TCR beta chains across the 650 to 750 repertoires, and around 10 million of those chains were shared by two or more donors. A nearest-neighbor algorithm error-corrected the raw reads and collapsed the reads into unique sequences, merging closely related sequences to remove PCR and sequencing errors. V, D and J gene segments were assigned by aligning CDR3 sequences to IMGT reference sequences. For a sequence to be retained, at least a six-nucleotide match to both a V gene segment and a J gene segment was required. Rearrangements were called productive when the CDR3 lacked stop codons and stayed in frame with V and J; all others were non-productive. Following IMGT convention, CDR3 was defined as the stretch from the second conserved V-encoded cysteine up to the conserved J-encoded phenylalanine. In an earlier analysis of roughly 580 of the donors, sequences lacking an unambiguous match to a single V gene segment were excluded. An earlier analysis of 587 of the donors called V segments functional above 56.7% productive rearrangements and segregating when the between-donor standard deviation exceeded 5%. To diagnose cytomegalovirus status from the catalog of TCR beta chain sequences, a statistical classification framework was built. V and J gene assignment, in a later analysis, came from comparing TCR nucleotide sequences with IMGT/GENE-DB human TR gene sequences. Using the TCRdist pipeline, a later analysis assigned CDR3 sequences along with most-parsimonious VDJ recombination scenarios. In a later analysis, each TCR beta chain was defined by its CDR3 amino acid sequence together with its V-gene family, and reads lacking a unique V-gene family were excluded. In a later analysis, 500 to 700 highly shared, low-generation-probability nucleotide sequences were removed to address suspected cross-contamination and a sequencing artifact. For each public chain, a later analysis derived a clonal expansion index from normalized ranks of inferred template counts within each repertoire. A later analysis computed generation probabilities with a VDJ recombination model fitted to out-of-frame rearrangements, and checked the results against IGoR. In a later analysis, hypergeometric tests were used to score TCR-TCR, TCR-HLA and TCR-CMV co-occurrence, with a repertoire-size bias correction applied to TCR pairs. False discovery rates were estimated in a later analysis by permuting HLA or CMV assignments 20 times. In a later analysis, co-occurring TCRs were grouped using DBSCAN, with TCRdist sequence similarity added in when clustering inside HLA-allele-positive subsets. Repertoires with fewer than 30,000 or more than 120,000 public chains, plus five repertoires with anomalous nucleotide sharing, were excluded from co-occurrence clustering. The source is immuneACCESS, and TCRdb retained only in-frame sequences with V and J called. Part of the clones is not carried over; for the studies checked, unresolved V genes explain less than half of this, and the remainder is unexplained. V and J calls and clone size are as listed in that table; D and trimming were resolved from the DNA. A total of approximately 160,000 clones appear in this sample, about 81% of them only once. The leading ten clones occupy around 3% of the sample.

The source of this sequence is a woman between 45 and 60 years old in good health and CMV-seropositive. The material sequenced was PBMCs. The V and J segments used are TRBV29-1 and TRBJ2-3; no D gene is confidently identified. The nucleotide sequence reads TGCAGCGTTGGCGAGATCAACACAGATACGCAGTATTTT. This sequence encodes CSVGEINTDTQYF.